This TCR beta chain derives from a study of blood T cell repertoires in COVID-19. Across the study: Sample material is recorded as cDNA or gDNA derived from T cells, B-cell-depleted T cells, or PBMCs.

Under the authors' procedure: Amplified reference gene primers provided the basis for estimating nucleated cell counts. This table comes from immunoSEQ multiplex PCR, and its TCRdb copy is limited to in-frame clones, with some not included. Clone size and the V and J calls come from that table; the DNA yielded D and trimming. The table has 200,000 to 300,000 clones, approximately 90% seen once. CDR3 length: 18 residues. Germline loops: CDR1 SGHAT, CDR2 FQNNGV. V was shortened by 2 bases and J by 0 bases, with 17 bases between the two germline ends. Sequenced input: peripheral blood. The chain combines TRBV11-2 with TRBJ1-5; D is perhaps TRBD1 (5 bases). This TCR came from a woman aged 35 to 49 with acute or convalescent COVID-19. The CDR3 sequence: CASSLRSAGQGSNQPQHF. The CDR3 DNA sequence: TGTGCCAGCAGCTTAAGGTCGGCAGGGCAGGGTAGCAATCAGCCCCAGCATTTT.